The clone carrying this T cell receptor (beta chain) occurred a few times. This specimen comes from a study of blood T cell repertoires in COVID-19. Study at large: The samples span acute and convalescent COVID-19 from the United States, Italy and Spain. PBMCs, B-cell-depleted T cells, or T cells were the source of the cDNA or gDNA that made up the material.

In the authors' workflow: Cell counts per sample came from amplifying reference gene primers. Produced via immunoSEQ multiplex PCR; TCRdb's table is partial and in-frame only. From that table come the V and J calls and clone size; the DNA was used to work out D and trimming. The repertoire holds more than 85,000 clones, with over 85% as singletons. The Seattle patients, enrolled during active infection, were followed longitudinally. The sequence was collected from a human donor with COVID-19, enrolled during active disease. The donor label of this sample is uncertain. The sample consisted of peripheral blood.

CDR3 sequence reads: CASSSSGTRREQYF. The CDR3 DNA is TGTGCCAGCAGTTCCTCCGGGACTAGGCGGGAGCAGTACTTC. The genes are TRBV27 and TRBJ2-7; 8 positions match TRBD2. Looked up from germline, CDR1 is MNHEY and CDR2 is SMNVEV (reference sequence). The CDR3 length is 14 residues. Trimming cost V 4 bases and J 7 bases; bases outside gene matches: 9.